The clone carrying this TCR beta chain has more than one count but fewer than ten. Its antigen is as yet unknown. The data belong to a study of cytomegalovirus exposure and HLA in healthy donors. Per the germline V gene, CDR1 is MGHDK and CDR2 is SYGVNS. There are 14 residues in the CDR3. Between the trimmed V and J ends, which lost 3 bases and 0 bases, there was a span of 8 bases. Points from the study as a whole: Cytomegalovirus-associated status was assigned to about 170 TCR beta chains. Most subjects had HLA-A and HLA-B alleles reportedly predicted accurately by TCR beta sequences. A later analysis showed TCR association rates differing by HLA locus, peaking at DRB1 and lowest at HLA-C.

PCR involved 60 Vbeta and 13 Jbeta primers. Libraries were prepared by immunoSEQ multiplex PCR; TCRdb keeps only in-frame clonotypes and omits some of them. The profile shows around 100,000 clones, around 70% of them singletons. This receptor was taken from a man aged 30-40 years in good health and CMV-seropositive. V is TRBV25-1 and J is TRBJ1-1; D is uncertain. Sequenced material: PBMCs. CDR3 in amino acids: CASSEVGMNTEAFF. For the CDR3, the DNA is TGTGCCAGCAGTGAGGTCGGGATGAACACTGAAGCTTTCTTT.